This T cell receptor (beta chain) was retrieved from a study of T cell responses to AZD1222 COVID-19 vaccine (dated by TCRdb to the early 2020s). In terms of the full investigation: TCR sequencing covered over 230 trial participants: 200 to 210 given two doses of AZD1222 and about 26 given two doses of MenACWY control vaccine. Trial participants were enrolled by age into subgroups of 18-55, 56-69 and 70-plus years, and around 140, 26 and 57 TCR-sequenced participants, respectively, were included in these subgroups.

The time point tag for this specimen amounts to: about 28 days (+/-7) after the second vaccine dose. Because spike-specific TCR depth and breadth did not differ between the two schedules, AZD1222 recipients who got a second dose at roughly 4 weeks were pooled with those who got a second dose at roughly 12 weeks. Vaccinee samples were obtained from the UK trials COV001 and COV002, which included a single-blind randomized controlled phase 2/3 trial of AZD1222 (ChAdOx1 nCoV-19) in healthy adults. For TCRbeta chain sequencing, PBMC samples were collected from trial participants at day 0 and at day 28 after the second dose. General conclusions and limits of the study: After two AZD1222 doses, both the breadth and the depth of spike-specific TCRs were significantly higher than at day 0 and than in MenACWY recipients. Because no samples from the day 14 peak response were available, repertoires could be characterized only after the peak T cell response. In the small 56-69-year group, the increase in depth fell short of significance, most likely because of low power. Conclusions about previously exposed vaccinees were limited because only six AZD1222 recipients were SARS-CoV-2 seropositive at baseline. Nearly half of unique spike-specific TCRs reportedly recognized epitopes outside regions mutated in the B.1.351 and B.1.1.7 variants. The whole spike protein was spanned by vaccine-associated CD4 TCRs, and dominant responses were seen in regions 160-218 and 743-854. Most participants were white British and females outnumbered males, and the authors suggested that clonal diversity may have been underestimated.

The CDR3 regions of human TCRbeta chains were analyzed by immunosequencing. In the source study's methods: TCRs in the repertoires were compared against a reference library of SARS-CoV-2-specific TCRs that had been generated with the MIRA antigen-specificity platform. Breadth was defined as the fraction of unique TCRs that were SARS-CoV-2-associated. Depth was defined as the fraction of total T cells that were SARS-CoV-2-associated. Using the MIRA data, each spike-specific TCR was mapped to the spike region that the TCR reacts to and placed in a CD4 or CD8 class. Log10-transformed breadth and depth values were compared by one-way ANOVA with Sidak's multiple comparisons tests. TCRdb provides this immuneACCESS table in a form limited to in-frame rearrangements. Some clones are lacking; in checked studies, under half of them reflect an unresolved V gene, and why the rest are absent is not known. V and J calls and clone size are as listed in that table; D and trimming were resolved from the DNA. A total of 150,000 or so clones appear in this sample, approximately 94% of them only once. 5.1% of the sample is in the top ten clones.

Remarks on this clone: Its recognized antigen is unknown. Base quality data are lacking; no much larger clone is found one base away. This sample includes further DNA sequences coding for the same CDR3.

The clonotype was recovered from an adult who received the AZD1222 COVID-19 vaccine. The source was peripheral blood, collected 28 days after the second AZD1222 dose.

The DNA sequence is as follows: TGTGCCAGCAGCCTTCGGAACACCGGGGAGCTGTTTTTT. Its amino acids are CASSLRNTGELFF. The chain uses TRBV7-9 and TRBJ2-2; too little of a D gene remains to name it. The V end loses 5 bases and the J end loses 1 base, and a stretch of 5 bases separates them. Including the terminal cysteine and phenylalanine, the CDR3 comprises 13 residues. Only the CDR3 DNA is retained, 39 bases long and in frame from the first base. CDR1 SEHNR and CDR2 FQNEAQ were looked up in the germline V gene (reference sequence).